This T cell receptor (beta chain) was profiled in a study of blood T cell repertoires in COVID-19. Recruitment covered about 25 US areas and drew participants whose ages spanned roughly 18 to 89 years. Sequenced by immunoSEQ multiplex PCR; TCRdb stores in-frame clones only, minus some. The repertoire consists of about 380,000 clones, with approximately 87% occurring once and the leading ten covering 1.3%. This CDR3 spans 15 amino acids. The germline CDR1 and CDR2 sequences are SGHVS and FNYEAQ. In regard to this clone: One end of the junction does not line up with germline, which may come from a read error.

The sequenced material came from PBMCs or T cells enriched from blood (not recorded which). The clonotype originates from a man younger than 45 who had recovered from COVID-19. J is TRBJ1-4 and V is TRBV7-6; no firm D call. The CDR3 here is CASSLVAVTNEKLFF. The CDR3 DNA is TGTGCCAGCAGCTTAGTGGCAGTAACTAATGAGAAACTGTTTTTT.